The clone carrying this TCR beta chain has only a few counts. This sample was taken from a study of response to subunit inactivated influenza vaccine. Via MiXCR, TCRdb re-called the RT-PCR reads, giving one row per CDR3 protein. Of around 540,000 distinct CDR3 sequences detected, about an eighth appear once; the ten largest clones hold approximately 10%. CDR1 is DFQATT, CDR2 SNEGSKA, per germline (reference sequence). The germline V and J ends were trimmed by 0 bases and 8 bases, with 20 bases remaining between them. The CDR3 sequence is 17 residues long. This TCR derives from a man aged 45 to 65 who received an inactivated influenza vaccine. The J gene is TRBJ1-6, the V gene TRBV20-1; D is uncertain. The input for sequencing was PBMCs from blood, taken on the day of vaccination. This CDR3 reads CSAREGITARLDSPLHF. The CDR3 region has the DNA TGCAGTGCTAGAGAGGGTATAACAGCGCGCTTAGATTCACCCCTCCACTTT.